The 14 T cell receptor beta chains below come from one sample, sequenced in a study of Graves' ophthalmopathy and Graves' hyperthyroidism. Amplified material comprised TCR beta CDR3 regions derived from RNA transcripts. HTBI primers were used in a first-round RT-PCR, which preceded a second-round multiplex PCR. Using its own MiXCR run on the multiplex PCR reads, TCRdb lists one record per CDR3 protein. The sample lists a few hundred thousand distinct CDR3 sequences, approximately 37% seen once, with roughly 4% in the top ten. The specimen was peripheral blood or thyroid tissue (not recorded which). Receptors were obtained from an adult man with Graves' hyperthyroidism.

This clonotype was detected many times. The CDR3 reads CATSDPGQKDEQYF. CDR3 bases: TGTGCCACCAGTGACCCGGGACAGAAGGACGAGCAGTACTTC. The chain has TRBV24-1 and TRBJ2-7, with 7 bases that match TRBD1. J gave up 5 bases and V 4 bases, and 7 bases lay outside the gene matches. The CDR3 is made up of 14 amino acids. The germline CDR1 and CDR2 sequences are KGHDR and SFDVKD.

The genes are TRBV24-1 and TRBJ2-3; the match to TRBD1 covers 7 bases. Trimming took 4 bases from V and 1 from J; bases not matched to a gene: 10. Germline V gene sequence: CDR1 KGHDR, CDR2 SFDVKD. CDR3 length equals 17 residues. The CDR3 DNA reads TGTGCCACCAGTGAGGTTATCGGGACAGTAGGCACAGATACGCAGTATTTT. It is translated as CATSEVIGTVGTDTQYF.

This clonotype was observed a handful of times. The chain recombines TRBV7-9 with TRBJ2-7, with D hard to call. Judging by the DNA end, TRBJ2-1 fits better; the J call may be wrong. Germline assignment: CDR1 SEHNR and CDR2 FQNEAQ (reference sequence). The CDR3 length is 13 residues. As DNA, the CDR3 is TGTGCCAGCAGCTTATCGCAGGCATATGAGCAGTTCTTC. Translation: CASSLSQAYEQFF.

In this sample, this clonotype turned up a few times. One end of the junction does not line up with germline, which may come from a read error. The chain uses TRBV4-1 and TRBJ2-6; D ambiguous. The CDR3 has 20 residues. CDR1 and CDR2 (germline): MGHRA, YSYEKL. CDR3 nucleotides: TGCGCCAGCAGTCAAGTTCTTGGCAGAGAGCAACTCTCTGGGGCCAACGTCCTGACTTTC. Protein product: CASSQVLGREQLSGANVLTF.

This clonotype was seen many times. J is TRBJ1-4 and V is TRBV19, with TRBD1 matching over 8 bases. The V and J ends lost 10 bases and 6 bases, in that order; junction bases with no gene match: 7. The germline V gene has CDR1 LNHDA and CDR2 SQIVND (reference sequence). This CDR3 has 13 residues. CDR3 protein: CATSDRDYEKLFF. CDR3 nucleotide sequence: TGTGCCACCTCGGACAGGGACTATGAAAAACTGTTTTTT.

This clonotype was seen a few times. The CDR3 sequence: CASRKRQGERNEQYF. Here the CDR3 DNA reads TGTGCCAGCCGTAAGCGACAGGGGGAAAGGAACGAGCAGTACTTC. The V gene is TRBV25-1, the J gene TRBJ2-7; TRBD1 matches at 9 bases. Germline CDR1 and CDR2: MGHDK and SYGVNS. Trimming removed 8 bases from V and 5 bases from J; junction bases left unmatched: 13. This CDR3 is built from 15 residues.

The V call is TRBV18, the J call TRBJ2-7, with 7 bases fitting TRBD2. The CDR3 spans 13 residues. Germline lookup yields CDR1 KGHSH and CDR2 LQKENI. Trimming at V came to 2 bases and at J to 12 bases, leaving 10 bases not matched to a gene. The CDR3, as DNA: TGTGCCAGCTCACCAGAAGGAGGGAGGGCGCTGTACTTC. Amino acids: CASSPEGGRALYF.

V gene TRBV7-9 combines with J gene TRBJ1-1; D is uncertain. The CDR3 extends over 16 amino acids. Trimming removed 4 bases at V and 1 base at J, with 16 bases between. CDR1 is SEHNR, CDR2 FQNEAQ, per germline (reference sequence). CDR3 in amino acids: CASSSVPAGGNTEAFF. The DNA for the CDR3 is TGTGCCAGCAGCTCAGTTCCGGCGGGTGGGAACACTGAAGCTTTCTTT.

The rearrangement links TRBV7-2 to TRBJ1-2; D remains ambiguous. Deletions cut 2 bases from V and 6 bases from J, with 7 bases between. The CDR3 sequence is 12 residues long. The germline V gene has CDR1 SGHTA and CDR2 FQGNSA. CDR3 DNA sequence: TGTGCCAGCAGCTTAAACGACGATGGCTACACCTTC. It codes for CASSLNDDGYTF.

This clonotype came up a few times. The V gene is TRBV5-6, the J gene TRBJ1-5, with TRBD1 identical over 12 bases. The CDR3 consists of 19 residues. Looked up from germline, CDR1 is SGHDT and CDR2 is YYEEEE. V was pared by 2 bases and J by 3 bases, with 12 bases of the junction left unmatched. CDR3 protein: CASSFRDRGRRGPNQPQHF. CDR3 DNA sequence: TGTGCCAGCAGCTTTAGGGACAGGGGGCGCAGGGGACCCAATCAGCCCCAGCATTTT.

The rearrangement joins TRBV7-9 to TRBJ1-6, with D maybe TRBD1 (5 bases). The CDR3 runs to 16 residues. Trimming pared 3 bases from V and 7 bases from J, leaving 16 bases between. Germline V gives CDR1 SEHNR, CDR2 FQNEAQ (reference sequence). CDR3 coding DNA: TGTGCCAGCAGCTTGGCCGGGCCGGGGGGAAATTCACCCCTCCACTTT. This gives the protein CASSLAGPGGNSPLHF.

In this sample, this clonotype turned up a few times. This chain uses TRBV7-3 with TRBJ2-3; 11 nucleotides line up with TRBD2. Germline CDR1 is SGHTA and CDR2 is FQGTGA. The V segment lost 2 bases and the J segment 5 bases; nucleotides outside the gene matches: 9. The CDR3 runs 17 residues. For the CDR3, the DNA is TGTGCCAGCAGCTTAGGCGTTAGCGGGAGGGCCGGAGATACGCAGTATTTT. It codes for CASSLGVSGRAGDTQYF.

The gene calls are TRBV9 and TRBJ1-2, with D possibly matching TRBD1 (5 bases). CDR1 and CDR2 from the germline V gene are SGDLS and YYNGEE. Trimming stripped 4 bases from V and 6 bases from J, with 10 bases between. This CDR3 has 12 amino acids. CDR3 in amino acids: CASSRRGHGYTF. DNA of the CDR3: TGTGCCAGCAGCCGGCGGGGCCATGGCTACACCTTC.

About this clonotype: A read error may produce the germline difference seen at one junction end. In DNA form, the CDR3 reads TGCAGCGCTAGAGCCAACAGCGGGTACCCTTACGAGCAGTACTTC. Translated, it gives CSARANSGYPYEQYF. The chain links TRBV20-1 to TRBJ2-7, with D tentatively TRBD2 (6 bases). The CDR3 is 15 amino acids. Germline V gene sequence: CDR1 DFQATT, CDR2 SNEGSKA (reference sequence).